The rows below give T cell receptor beta chains drawn from one sample of a study of blood T cell repertoires in COVID-19. TCRdb's table, derived via immunoSEQ multiplex PCR, lists solely in-frame clones and lacks some. The table records about 210,000 clones, approximately 80% of them present only once. Material for sequencing was PBMCs or T cells enriched from blood (not recorded which). These receptors were collected from a woman between 45 and 65 years old with acute COVID-19. The CDR3 runs from the conserved cysteine through the conserved F or W. The D gene is left open where the match is weak. Expanded clones get a size class; other rows say once, few or many, or leave the size out.

D gene	V gene	clone size	J gene	CDR3 protein	CDR3 DNA
TRBD1	TRBV10-3	.	TRBJ2-1	CAIGTGDYNEQFF	TGTGCGATTGGGACAGGGGACTACAATGAGCAGTTCTTC
TRBD1	TRBV29-1	.	TRBJ2-5	CSVVGDRGISETQYF	TGCAGCGTTGTTGGGGACAGGGGGATTTCGGAGACCCAGTACTTC
.	TRBV24-1	.	TRBJ1-1	CATSDPDLGEAFF	TGTGCCACCAGTGACCCCGATCTGGGCGAAGCTTTCTTT
.	TRBV11-3	many	TRBJ2-3	CASSLDFQGLLGDTQYF	TGTGCCAGCAGCTTAGATTTCCAGGGGCTGCTGGGGGATACGCAGTATTTT
.	TRBV4-3	.	TRBJ1-6	CASSPTPPTPLHF	TGCGCCAGCAGCCCCACACCCCCCACACCCCTCCACTTT
.	TRBV6-1	.	TRBJ2-1	CASSEGGAYNEQFF	TGTGCCAGCAGTGAAGGAGGAGCATACAATGAGCAGTTCTTC
TRBD2	TRBV4-3	.	TRBJ2-3	CASSRYSGSTDTQYF	TGCGCCAGCAGCCGGTACAGCGGGAGTACAGATACGCAGTATTTT
.	TRBV19	.	TRBJ2-5	CASSIQHTQETQYF	TGTGCCAGTAGTATACAACACACCCAAGAGACCCAGTACTTC
.	TRBV19	.	TRBJ2-1	CASSTRQSGNEQFF	TGTGCCAGTAGCACGCGGCAATCAGGGAATGAGCAGTTCTTC
TRBD1	TRBV12-3/TRBV12-4	once	TRBJ1-1	CASSRTGNTEAFF	TGTGCCAGCAGTAGGACAGGGAACACTGAAGCTTTCTTT
TRBD1	TRBV11-3	.	TRBJ2-7	CASSADRASYEQYF	TGTGCCAGCAGCGCGGACAGGGCGTCCTACGAGCAGTACTTC
TRBD1	TRBV7-2	.	TRBJ2-7	CASRLGQGFNEQYF	TGTGCCAGCAGGCTGGGACAGGGTTTTAACGAGCAGTACTTC
.	TRBV24-1	.	TRBJ2-7	CATSEAQGFWDYEQYF	TGTGCCACCAGTGAAGCACAGGGATTTTGGGACTACGAGCAGTACTTC
.	TRBV7-3	.	TRBJ1-2	CASSSPRGYGYTF	TGTGCCAGCAGCTCGCCACGCGGCTATGGCTACACCTTC
.	TRBV6-5	once	TRBJ1-4	CASSYSQVNEKLFF	TGTGCCAGCAGTTACAGTCAGGTCAATGAAAAACTGTTTTTT
.	TRBV6-5	.	TRBJ1-6	CASGGLNSPLHF	TGTGCCAGCGGCGGGCTTAACTCACCCCTCCACTTT
.	TRBV3-1/TRBV3-2	few	TRBJ1-2	CASSQWQGPNYGYTF	TGTGCCAGCAGCCAGTGGCAGGGGCCAAACTATGGCTACACCTTC
TRBD2	TRBV18	.	TRBJ2-3	CASSPITGTSGTDTQYF	TGTGCCAGCTCACCAATCACCGGGACTAGCGGGACTGATACGCAGTATTTT
.	TRBV29-1	.	TRBJ2-7	CSVVQGTYEQYF	TGCAGCGTGGTACAGGGTACCTACGAGCAGTACTTC
.	TRBV7-2	.	TRBJ1-1	CASSLEGQTEAFF	TGTGCCAGCAGCTTAGAGGGGCAAACTGAAGCTTTCTTT
TRBD1	TRBV18	.	TRBJ2-7	CASSTDRGGTEQYF	TGTGCCAGCTCAACGGACAGGGGGGGGACCGAGCAGTACTTC
.	TRBV6-5	.	TRBJ2-3	CASSYSAPPVYF	TGTGCCAGCAGTTACTCCGCACCCCCGGTGTATTTT
.	TRBV7-2	.	TRBJ2-2	CASSFTSGNTGELFF	TGTGCCAGCAGTTTTACGTCGGGTAACACCGGGGAGCTGTTTTTT